A single T cell receptor (beta chain) is shown here with its context. This clone was seen only a few times. Its specific antigen is unknown. Base quality data are lacking; no much larger clone is found one base away. The data belong to a study of blood T cell repertoires in COVID-19 (dated by TCRdb to the early 2020s). Concerning the study at large: Collaborator samples came from the United States, Italy and Spain and covered acute and convalescent phases of COVID-19. A de-identified subject ID, COVID-19 status, age in years and sex were almost always included in the sample metadata. Samples were obtained from the ongoing ImmuneRACE study (first 160 participants) and from over 1,000 subjects provided by 6 global collaborators. The repertoires were released in a freely available public database intended as a resource for research on the immune response to SARS-CoV-2. Subjects who had been exposed to COVID-19, were actively infected with it, or had recovered from it provided the deeply sampled blood TCRbeta repertoires that made up the dataset. The prospective study material was composed of cDNA or gDNA derived from T cells, B-cell-depleted T cells, or PBMCs. Where available, HLA class I and class II types were obtained from metadata supplied by the sample provider rather than from assay-based typing. Broader findings and caveats from the paper: Clinical and demographic metadata were provided uncurated, with the amount varying by source and participant.

From the cysteine through the phenylalanine, the CDR3 covers 11 amino acids. Kept here is only the CDR3 DNA, which spans 33 bases and is read in frame from base 1. For CDR1 and CDR2, the germline V gene lists MNHEY and SVGAGI. The junction shows trimming of 6 bases on V and 10 bases on J, plus 12 bases between the germline ends. TCRbeta CDR3 regions were amplified from genomic DNA using the immunoSEQ Assay, a bias-controlled multiplex PCR. The paper's data handling went like this. Nucleated cell counts per sample were estimated from amplification of reference gene primers within the assay. Sequence reads were collapsed and filtered to measure the absolute abundance of every unique TCRbeta CDR3 rearrangement. Productive Simpson clonality was computed per sample as the square root of Simpson's diversity index over productive rearrangements. TCRdb retrieved this table from immuneACCESS and kept in-frame rearrangements only. Not all clones are present; in checked studies, unresolved V genes account for under half, and no reason is known for the remainder. V and J calls and clone size are those listed in that table; D and trimming were worked out from the DNA. In this sample the table shows around 440,000 clones, around 89% of which occur a single time. Together, the top ten hold roughly 12% of the sample.

One collaborating source in Seattle enrolled patients while the patients were actively infected and followed the patients over time throughout the course of disease. Whole blood was collected in K2EDTA tubes by collaborating institutions according to the institutions' own protocols. For TCRbeta analysis, collaborators shipped samples in one of three forms: frozen whole blood, isolated PBMCs, or DNA extracted from either of those sample types. The chain is assembled from TRBV6-5 and TRBJ1-1; the D region possibly corresponds to TRBD1 (6 bases align). This receptor was obtained from a woman aged 45 to 65 with COVID-19, enrolled during active disease. The material sequenced was peripheral blood. The DNA sequence follows: TGTGCCAGCAGCAACAGGGTTGGAGCTTTCTTT. This translates into CASSNRVGAFF.